These 9 T cell receptor beta chains originate from one sample sequenced in a study of blood T cells in healthy people across ages. Combining a sample-barcoded 5' primer with a J-beta primer mix, a second PCR ran for roughly 7 to 12 cycles. TCRdb processed the 5' RACE reads anew with MiXCR; each CDR3 protein has one entry. The sample consists of 700,000 to 950,000 distinct CDR3 sequences, about three fifths of them appearing once. Input material: blood. The source of these receptors is a man aged 25 to 40 in good health.

Turning to this clonotype: One base away lies a much larger clone, so this may be a sequencing read error. The chain employs TRBV11-2 and TRBJ2-4, with 7 bases that match TRBD1. The tail of the sequence fits TRBJ2-7 better, so the J call may be wrong. This CDR3 comprises 14 residues. Germline CDR1 and CDR2: SGHAT and FQNNGV. In nucleotides, the CDR3 is TGTGCCAGCAGCTCCGGGGCAGGGGGCTACGAGCAGTACTTC. This encodes CASSSGAGGYEQYF.

In this sample, this clonotype turned up a few times. The CDR3 loop reads CAPEAGSGNEQFF. CDR3 nucleotide sequence: TGTGCGCCGGAGGCCGGGAGCGGTAATGAGCAGTTCTTC. The chain has TRBV7-9 and TRBJ2-1, with a weak D call TRBD2 (6 bases). The germline CDR1 and CDR2 sequences are SEHNR and FQNEAQ (reference sequence). This CDR3 has 13 residues.

V and J are TRBV6-1 and TRBJ1-4; TRBD1 matches 12 bases. Trimming removed 1 base from V and 8 bases from J; junction bases left unmatched: 2. The CDR3 covers 15 residues. CDR1 is MNHNS, CDR2 SASEGT, per germline. CDR3 bases: TGTGCCAGCAGTGAAGTAGGGACAGGGGGCGAAAAACTGTTTTTT. As protein: CASSEVGTGGEKLFF.

V gene TRBV6-1 combines with J gene TRBJ2-1; TRBD2 is a possible D gene (5 bases). CDR1 is MNHNS and CDR2 is SASEGT in the germline V gene. V was clipped by 0 bases and J by 9 bases, with 15 bases between them. This CDR3 is built from 15 residues. The CDR3 sequence is CASSEAGPAAGEQFF. The CDR3, as DNA: TGTGCCAGCAGTGAAGCTGGTCCAGCGGCCGGTGAGCAGTTCTTC.

The rearrangement links TRBV6-1 to TRBJ2-2; D might be TRBD1 or TRBD2, each matching 5 bases. Trimming pared 6 bases from V and 8 bases from J, leaving 22 bases between. The V gene's germline CDR1 is MNHNS and CDR2 SASEGT. The CDR3 has 16 amino acids. This CDR3 is CASRKRDPRRSGELFF. The CDR3 DNA is TGTGCCAGCAGAAAACGGGACCCCCGGAGGTCGGGGGAGCTGTTTTTT.

The chain recombines TRBV5-1 with TRBJ2-5, with TRBD2 matching 10 bases. Germline CDR1 reads SGHRS; CDR2 reads YFSETQ. The CDR3 is 13 residues long. With 4 bases clipped from V and 11 bases from J, the junction kept 8 bases outside the gene matches. The CDR3 nucleotides are TGCGCCAGCAGCATGGGGCTAGCGGGGGAGCAGTACTTC. It is translated as CASSMGLAGEQYF.

V and J are TRBV29-1 and TRBJ1-2; D unclear. Trimming removed 7 bases from V and 2 bases from J, with 8 bases in between. Germline CDR1 is SQVTM and CDR2 is ANQGSEA. The CDR3 has 11 amino acids. In DNA form, the CDR3 reads TGCAGCGCTTCCCAAAACTATGGCTACACCTTC. Translating it yields CSASQNYGYTF. Filled out from reference TRBV29-1 and TRBJ1-2, the complete variable domain reads SAVISQKPSRDICQRGTSLTIQCQVDSQVTMMFWYRQQPGQSLTLIATANQGSEATYESGFVIDKFPISRPNLTFSTLTVSNMSPEDSSIYLCSASQNYGYTFGSGTRLTVV.

The rearrangement uses TRBV5-6 and TRBJ2-5; unclear D gene. This CDR3 has 14 residues. Trimming stripped 3 bases from V and 4 bases from J, with 13 bases between. Germline V lookup: CDR1 SGHDT, CDR2 YYEEEE. In DNA, the CDR3 is TGTGCCAGCAGCTCGCTAGACGGTAGAGAGACCCAGTACTTC. This codes for CASSSLDGRETQYF.

The chain carries TRBV6-6 and TRBJ2-1, with 8 bases identical to TRBD1. With V trimmed by 4 bases and J by 6 bases, 8 bases remained unmatched. The length of the CDR3 is 15 residues. CDR1 and CDR2 (germline): MNHNY, SVGAGI (reference sequence). The chain's CDR3 is CASSWRTGRTNEQFF. The DNA of the CDR3 is TGTGCCAGCAGTTGGAGGACAGGGAGGACCAATGAGCAGTTCTTC.